This T cell receptor (beta chain) was sequenced during a study of T cell repertoires in cytomegalovirus infection. The wider study: Based on public TCR beta signatures, there were indications of CMV infection and of a matching HLA type. Study observations and caveats: Clonotype analysis showed dominance of the ex vivo response by HLA-C-restricted CMV-specific TCR beta clonotypes. Adding up the frequency of public TCR beta families identified people who carried CMV plus the relevant HLA.

TCRdb called the reads again in MiXCR, with one record for every CDR3 protein. This sample has fewer than 550,000 distinct CDR3 sequences, with less than 30% found just once. Germline CDR1 MNHNS, CDR2 SASEGT. The CDR3 has 12 residues. V was pared by 0 bases and J by 8 bases, with 5 bases between. Concerning this clonotype: The target antigen is unknown.

The J gene is TRBJ2-1, the V gene TRBV6-1; D unresolved. The sample was PBMCs. The sequence derives from a human donor in good health (CMV status not recorded). Some clones in this sample may be carry-over from other donors' samples. CDR3 DNA: TGTGCCAGCAGTGAAGCCCGCCATGAGCAGTTCTTC. It specifies CASSEARHEQFF.